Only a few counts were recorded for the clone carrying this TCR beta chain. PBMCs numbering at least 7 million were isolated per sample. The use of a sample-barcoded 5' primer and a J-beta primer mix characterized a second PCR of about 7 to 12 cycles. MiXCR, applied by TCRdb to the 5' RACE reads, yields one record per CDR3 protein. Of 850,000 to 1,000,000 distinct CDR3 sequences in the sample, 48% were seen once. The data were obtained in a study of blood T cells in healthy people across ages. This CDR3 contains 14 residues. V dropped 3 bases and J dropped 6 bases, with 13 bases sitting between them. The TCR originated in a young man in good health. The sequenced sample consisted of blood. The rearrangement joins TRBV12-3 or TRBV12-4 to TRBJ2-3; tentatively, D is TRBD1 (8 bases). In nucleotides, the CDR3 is TGTGCCAGCAGTTTCGACAGGGGAGGGGATACGCAGTATTTT. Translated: CASSFDRGGDTQYF.